The 29 T cell receptor beta chains below all came from one sample that was sequenced in a study of blood T cell repertoires in COVID-19 (TCRdb year 2020). Library preparation employed the immunoSEQ multiplex PCR assay. As stored in TCRdb, this immuneACCESS dataset retains in-frame rearrangements with V and J assigned. A fraction of the clones does not appear; measured against another copy, unresolved V genes explain less than half of the discrepancy, and the remainder lacks a known reason. The sample table records over 85,000 clones; under 85% of these occur just once. Under 15% of the sample rests with the top ten. Sample: peripheral blood. Receptor source: a human donor in a cohort sampled during active COVID-19.

This sequence joins TRBV9 and TRBJ1-2; 9 nucleotides line up with TRBD1. Per the germline V gene, CDR1 is SGDLS and CDR2 is YYNGEE. This CDR3 comprises 15 residues. Trimming at V came to 2 bases and at J to 8 bases, leaving 10 bases not matched to a gene. The CDR3 DNA sequence: TGTGCCAGCAGCGTCCTTCCGGGACAGGGCAGGGGCTACACCTTC. This codes for CASSVLPGQGRGYTF. Supplemented by reference TRBV9 and TRBJ1-2, the full variable domain reads DSGVTQTPKHLITATGQRVTLRCSPRSGDLSVYWYQQSLDQGLQFLIQYYNGEERAKGNILERFSAQQFPDLHSELNLSSLELGDSALYFCASSVLPGQGRGYTFGSGTRLTVV.

The chain employs TRBV10-1 and TRBJ2-1; 10 bases align to TRBD2. The CDR3 is 16 amino acids. The V segment lost 3 bases and the J segment 2 bases; nucleotides outside the gene matches: 4. From germline, CDR1 is WNHNN and CDR2 SYGVQD (reference sequence). The CDR3 nucleotides read TGCGCCAGCAGTGACAAGCGGGAGGGCCCCTACAATGAGCAGTTCTTC. Amino acids: CASSDKREGPYNEQFF.

The chain has TRBV5-4 and TRBJ1-1, with 9 bases identical to TRBD1. CDR3 length: 14 amino acids. Trimming removed 4 bases from V and 6 bases from J; junction bases left unmatched: 7. Per germline, CDR1 SGHNT and CDR2 YYREEE (reference sequence). The CDR3 is CASSGGQGIAEAFF. In DNA form, the CDR3 reads TGTGCCAGCAGCGGGGGACAGGGAATCGCTGAAGCTTTCTTT.

J is TRBJ1-1 and V is TRBV18; D is uncertain. The CDR3 sequence is 15 residues long. V gave up 3 bases and J gave up 5 bases, with 16 bases separating them. Looked up from germline, CDR1 is KGHSH and CDR2 is LQKENI. The CDR3 bases are TGTGCCAGCTCACCCGGGAATACAGTCGTGACTGAAGCTTTCTTT. It specifies CASSPGNTVVTEAFF.

This clone was counted a few times. The chain carries TRBV13 and TRBJ2-7; tentatively, D is TRBD2 (5 bases). Trimming stripped 0 bases from V and 7 bases from J, with 16 bases between. The germline gives CDR1 PRHDT, CDR2 FYEKMQ (reference sequence). CDR3 length equals 15 residues. CDR3: CASSLGSGSLREQYF. CDR3 coding DNA: TGTGCCAGCAGCTTAGGCAGTGGGAGCCTACGAGAGCAGTACTTC.

The V call is TRBV6-5, the J call TRBJ1-3; 7 bases agree with TRBD1. V trimming: 5 bases; J trimming: 0 bases; junction bases outside the gene matches: 4. The length of the CDR3 is 15 residues. CDR1 is MNHEY, CDR2 SVGAGI, per germline. CDR3: CASSTGVISGNTIYF. CDR3 DNA sequence: TGTGCCAGCAGTACAGGGGTTATCTCTGGAAACACCATATATTTT.

The chain combines TRBV5-1 with TRBJ1-2, with D uncertain. The CDR3 loop spans 14 amino acids. Germline V CDR1 and CDR2: SGHRS, YFSETQ. V was clipped by 0 bases and J by 6 bases, with 12 bases between them. The chain's CDR3 is CASSLDQAENGYTF. CDR3 DNA: TGCGCCAGCAGCTTGGACCAGGCAGAGAATGGCTACACCTTC. Looking up the rest from reference TRBV5-1 and TRBJ1-2 gives the full variable domain: KAGVTQTPRYLIKTRGQQVTLSCSPISGHRSVSWYQQTPGQGLQFLFEYFSETQRNKGNFPGRFSGRQFSNSRSEMNVSTLELGDSALYLCASSLDQAENGYTFGSGTRLTVV.

The rearrangement uses TRBV19 and TRBJ1-4; D gene ambiguous. Germline V gene data show CDR1 as LNHDA and CDR2 as SQIVND (reference sequence). V gave up 9 bases and J gave up 4 bases, with 15 bases separating them. The CDR3 length is 14 residues. The CDR3 region has the DNA TGTGCCAGCTACGACGGGTCCCTTAATGAAAAACTGTTTTTT. This sequence encodes CASYDGSLNEKLFF.

This clone was seen only once. V and J are TRBV7-9 and TRBJ2-1; 9 positions match TRBD2. V was clipped by 4 bases and J by 5 bases; unmatched bases: 12. The length of the CDR3 is 17 residues. The V gene's germline CDR1 is SEHNR and CDR2 FQNEAQ (reference sequence). In nucleotides, the CDR3 is TGTGCCAGCAGCTCCAAACCAGCGGGGGGCCCCAACAATGAGCAGTTCTTC. Its translation: CASSSKPAGGPNNEQFF.

The genes are TRBV5-1 and TRBJ1-1; D gene unclear. The length of the CDR3 is 15 residues. V shed 5 bases and J shed 4 bases, with 18 bases lying between them. Per the germline V gene, CDR1 is SGHRS and CDR2 is YFSETQ. This CDR3 reads CASSPGNAGFTEAFF. CDR3 nucleotide sequence: TGCGCCAGCAGTCCGGGGAACGCGGGGTTCACTGAAGCTTTCTTT.

This clone has a handful of counts. V is TRBV27 and J is TRBJ1-1; a possible D gene is TRBD1 (5 bases). This CDR3 has 13 residues. V lost 2 bases and J 7 bases, leaving 11 bases between the germline ends. Germline V gene lookup returns CDR1 MNHEY and CDR2 SMNVEV (reference sequence). CDR3 sequence: CASSLRQGSEAFF. CDR3 in DNA: TGTGCCAGCAGTTTAAGGCAGGGTAGTGAAGCTTTCTTT.

The chain couples TRBV7-9 to TRBJ2-3; D is undetermined. The CDR3 length is 16 residues. The V and J ends lost 4 bases and 0 bases respectively, with 14 bases between them. Germline assignment: CDR1 SEHNR and CDR2 FQNEAQ (reference sequence). The CDR3: CASSSPRAYSTDTQYF. The CDR3 nucleotides are TGTGCCAGCAGCTCTCCCAGAGCGTACAGCACAGATACGCAGTATTTT.

The V call is TRBV5-5, the J call TRBJ1-5, with 7 bases fitting TRBD1. CDR1 and CDR2 from the germline V gene are SGHKS and YYEKEE (reference sequence). Unmatched junction bases numbered 1, after V lost 3 bases and J lost 1 base. The CDR3 runs 14 residues. CDR3 amino acids: CASSSGQSNQPQHF. CDR3 sequence (DNA): TGTGCCAGCAGCTCGGGACAGAGCAATCAGCCCCAGCATTTT.

Remarks on this clone: At one end, the junction sequence differs from germline, possibly due to a read error. This rearrangement joins TRBV15 to TRBJ2-6; D is undetermined. Germline V gene sequence: CDR1 LNHNV, CDR2 YYDKDF (reference sequence). The CDR3 is made up of 13 amino acids. DNA for the CDR3: TGTGCCACCAGCATAGCTGGAGCCAACGTCCTGACTTTC. Translating gives CATSIAGANVLTF.

The count of this clone is one. The J gene is TRBJ2-7, the V gene TRBV28; maybe TRBD1 (5 bases). Germline CDR1 is MDHEN and CDR2 is SYDVKM. The CDR3 is made up of 14 amino acids. V lost 3 bases and J lost 5, with 14 bases in between. CDR3 DNA sequence: TGTGCCAGCAGTTTCTTGGCAGGGAACGACGAGCAGTACTTC. Its translation is CASSFLAGNDEQYF.

V and J are TRBV7-3 and TRBJ2-3; 11 positions match TRBD2. After removal of 5 bases from V and 4 bases from J, the junction contained 8 bases not matched to a gene. The CDR3 sequence is 16 residues long. The germline V gene encodes CDR1 SGHTA and CDR2 FQGTGA. Written as DNA, the CDR3 is TGTGCCAGCAGCCCGACCCCTAGCGGGGGGCCAGATACGCAGTATTTT. This translates into CASSPTPSGGPDTQYF. Full variable domain (remainder filled in from reference TRBV7-3 and TRBJ2-3): GAGVSQTPSNKVTEKGKYVELRCDPISGHTALYWYRQSLGQGPEFLIYFQGTGAADDSGLPNDRFFAVRPEGSVSTLKIQRTERGDSAVYLCASSPTPSGGPDTQYFGPGTRLTVL.

The chain is built from TRBV27 and TRBJ1-5, with 9 bases aligning to TRBD1. CDR1 and CDR2 from the germline V gene are MNHEY and SMNVEV (reference sequence). V lost 2 bases and J lost 4; bases outside the gene matches: 0. The CDR3 contains 14 residues. The CDR3 protein is CASSLGQGNQPQHF. CDR3 DNA: TGTGCCAGCAGTTTAGGACAGGGGAATCAGCCCCAGCATTTT.

The chain is built from TRBV5-4 and TRBJ2-3; 8 bases match TRBD2. The CDR3 length is 15 residues. With 2 bases clipped from V and 2 bases from J, the junction kept 4 bases outside the gene matches. Per the germline V gene, CDR1 is SGHNT and CDR2 is YYREEE (reference sequence). CDR3 loop: CASSLTGGYTDTQYF. The CDR3 DNA is TGTGCCAGCAGCTTAACGGGGGGGTACACAGATACGCAGTATTTT.

This rearrangement joins TRBV6-2 or TRBV6-3 to TRBJ2-3; 8 bases align to TRBD2. The length of the CDR3 is 16 residues. Germline values: CDR1 MNHEY, CDR2 SVGEGT. The V segment lost 5 bases and the J segment 2 bases; nucleotides outside the gene matches: 9. The CDR3 here is CASSPHAGGLTDTQYF. CDR3 coding DNA: TGTGCCAGCAGTCCCCATGCGGGGGGCCTCACAGATACGCAGTATTTT.

The V and J genes are TRBV9 and TRBJ2-4; D is uncertain. Trimming stripped 0 bases from V and 0 bases from J, with 4 bases between. Germline CDR1 and CDR2: SGDLS and YYNGEE. The CDR3 is made up of 14 amino acids. The DNA of the CDR3 is TGTGCCAGCAGCGTAGGACTAGCCAAAAACATTCAGTACTTC. This encodes CASSVGLAKNIQYF.

In DNA, the CDR3 is TGTGCCAGCAGTTCCCCGACTAGCGGGAGGAGGAATGAGCAGTTCTTC. Translated, it gives CASSSPTSGRRNEQFF. The chain uses TRBV13 and TRBJ2-1, with 13 bases that match TRBD2. The CDR3 covers 16 residues. V was pared by 6 bases and J by 7 bases, with 9 bases of the junction left unmatched. Germline CDR1 reads PRHDT; CDR2 reads FYEKMQ (reference sequence).

V is TRBV30 and J is TRBJ2-1; 7 positions agree with TRBD1. The length of the CDR3 is 13 residues. CDR1 and CDR2 (germline): GTSNPN, SVGIG (reference sequence). With 4 bases clipped from V and 6 bases from J, the junction kept 6 bases outside the gene matches. The CDR3 coding sequence is TGTGCCTGGACCCCAGGACAGGTCAATGAGCAGTTCTTC. It is translated as CAWTPGQVNEQFF.

The J gene is TRBJ2-5, the V gene TRBV9, with 12 bases lining up with TRBD2. CDR1 SGDLS and CDR2 YYNGEE come from the germline V gene. The CDR3 has 18 amino acids. J gave up 5 bases and V 0 bases, and 11 bases lay outside the gene matches. CDR3 amino acids: CASSVGGLAGIWGETQYF. CDR3 DNA: TGTGCCAGCAGCGTAGGCGGACTAGCGGGGATTTGGGGGGAGACCCAGTACTTC.

This clone has a handful of counts. The chain recombines TRBV7-2 with TRBJ1-1; D is undetermined. V lost 1 base, J lost 0 bases, and 9 bases lay in between. The germline V gene has CDR1 SGHTA and CDR2 FQGNSA. The CDR3 totals 15 residues. The CDR3 coding sequence is TGTGCCAGCAGCTTAGTCCTGGCCCTGAACACTGAAGCTTTCTTT. Its protein is CASSLVLALNTEAFF.

The rearrangement links TRBV5-1 to TRBJ1-4; D is uncertain. V dropped 0 bases and J dropped 4 bases, with 7 bases sitting between them. CDR3 length equals 14 residues. Germline V gives CDR1 SGHRS, CDR2 YFSETQ. The CDR3 sequence is CASSLEASNEKLFF. The CDR3 DNA is TGCGCCAGCAGCTTGGAAGCGAGTAATGAAAAACTGTTTTTT. Together with reference TRBV5-1 and TRBJ1-4, the CDR3 gives the full variable domain: KAGVTQTPRYLIKTRGQQVTLSCSPISGHRSVSWYQQTPGQGLQFLFEYFSETQRNKGNFPGRFSGRQFSNSRSEMNVSTLELGDSALYLCASSLEASNEKLFFGSGTQLSVL.

This clone is a singleton in its sample. This chain uses TRBV6-5 with TRBJ1-1; D is possibly TRBD1 (5 bases). Trimming left V 5 bases short and J 8 bases short, with 15 bases between. The V gene's germline CDR1 is MNHEY and CDR2 SVGAGI. This CDR3 has 13 residues. Here the CDR3 DNA reads TGTGCCAGCAGTCCCGGGGGAGCAGGGGAAGCTTTCTTT. It encodes CASSPGGAGEAFF.

Here the CDR3 DNA reads TGTGCCAGCAGCCGGACCGGGACAGGGGCTTACAATGAGCAGTTCTTC. Translation: CASSRTGTGAYNEQFF. This chain connects TRBV27 to TRBJ2-1; 10 bases fit TRBD1. Germline V gene sequence: CDR1 MNHEY, CDR2 SMNVEV (reference sequence). V was pared by 6 bases and J by 4 bases, with 9 bases of the junction left unmatched. CDR3 length: 16 amino acids.

CDR3 DNA sequence: TGTGCCAGCAGCTTACAGGGGAACACTGAAGCTTTCTTT. As protein: CASSLQGNTEAFF. The V and J genes are TRBV7-2 and TRBJ1-1; weak D call: TRBD1 (5 bases). The CDR3 consists of 13 residues. Trimming removed 2 bases at V and 1 base at J, with 5 bases between. Germline-derived CDR1 and CDR2 are SGHTA and FQGNSA.

The genes are TRBV3-1 (or the pseudogene TRBV3-2) and TRBJ1-1, with a weak D call TRBD1 (5 bases). The CDR3 is 13 residues long. Germline-derived CDR1 and CDR2 are LGHDT and YNNKEL (reference sequence). With 4 bases removed from V and 4 bases from J, the gap between germline ends came to 10 bases. CDR3 coding DNA: TGTGCCAGCAGCCTGACGGGGGGCACTGAAGCTTTCTTT. It codes for CASSLTGGTEAFF.